This TCR beta chain was captured in a study of T cell responses to AZD1222 COVID-19 vaccine. Findings and limits, study-wide: At baseline, just 5 or 6 AZD1222 recipients tested seropositive. There were mostly white British donors and more females than males, and clonal diversity was possibly underestimated. Regions 160-218 and 743-854 dominated among vaccine-associated CD4 TCRs spanning spike. A reported finding is that nearly half of spike-specific TCRs target unmutated variant regions.

A note on this clone: Its antigen is unidentified.

Generated by immunoSEQ multiplex PCR, the TCRdb table keeps only in-frame clones and is missing some. The sample holds around 160,000 clones, approximately 90% seen once. J lost 8 bases, V lost 4 bases, and 16 bases had no gene match. CDR1 and CDR2 from the germline V gene are MDHEN and SYDVKM. The CDR3 has 17 amino acids. This receptor was taken from an adult in good health. The sample consisted of peripheral blood, taken on day 0 of MenACWY control vaccination. The chain is built from TRBV28 and TRBJ1-4; 7 bases are shared with TRBD1. CDR3 in amino acids: CASSSRQGKKFGEKLFF. The DNA of the CDR3 is TGTGCCAGCAGTTCACGACAGGGAAAGAAGTTCGGAGAAAAACTGTTTTTT.